The present T cell receptor (beta chain) was sequenced within a study of T-cell memory formation after mild COVID-19. Whole-study context: Each donor largely had its own TCR clusters.

V was pared by 6 bases and J by 5 bases, with 15 bases between. Per the germline V gene, CDR1 is SGHTA and CDR2 is FQGTGA. The CDR3 sequence is 14 residues long. 5'RACE with constant-segment primers built TCRalpha and TCRbeta cDNA libraries with UMIs. TCRdb reprocessed the 5' RACE reads via MiXCR and lists one record per CDR3 protein. This table holds some 340,000 distinct CDR3 sequences, approximately 12% found once. V and J are TRBV7-3 and TRBJ2-3; the D gene could be TRBD1 or TRBD2 (5 bases each). The source is a man between 18 and 35 years old who had mild COVID-19 (a few samples of this study predate the infection). Cell type and time point are not known. Specimen: PBMCs or a T cell subset sorted from them (not recorded which). The CDR3 loop is CASSSGLVGDTQYF. CDR3 in DNA: TGTGCCAGCAGTTCGGGGCTAGTCGGAGATACGCAGTATTTT.